This T cell receptor (beta chain) comes out of a study of cytomegalovirus exposure and HLA in healthy donors. Whole-study results and caveats: Most observed TCR sequences were rare, whereas some public TCRs were detected in many donors. A further, later analysis showed that HLA-associated TCR beta chains (compared with equally common others) were more clonally expanded. TCR beta chain V- and J-gene trimming was linked, in a later analysis, to a missense variant in DCLRE1C.

With respect to this clone: As yet, its antigen is unknown.

This CDR3 region has 15 residues. Germline CDR1 and CDR2: SGHKS and YYEKEE (reference sequence). Trimming pared 0 bases from V and 2 bases from J, leaving 12 bases between. Primers included in the PCR were 60 Vbeta and 13 Jbeta primers. Assay used: immunoSEQ multiplex PCR; TCRdb lists only in-frame clones, some missing. The sample lists 85,000 to 120,000 clones; about two thirds were seen once. This clonotype was sampled from a female donor in good health and CMV-seronegative. Sequencing input: PBMCs. V usage is TRBV5-5 and J usage is TRBJ2-7; D may be TRBD1 (6 bases). The CDR3 DNA reads TGTGCCAGCAGCTTGGTCTGGCAGGGGACCTACGAGCAGTACTTC. Protein sequence: CASSLVWQGTYEQYF.